This is a list of T cell receptor beta chains from one sample in a study of tumor T cells in aggressive B-cell lymphoma. Sequencing used immunoSEQ multiplex PCR; TCRdb keeps in-frame clones, though not all of them. The table shows around 4,500 clones, with around 92% occurring only once. Sequencing used tumor tissue. The receptors originated from an adult with diffuse large B cell lymphoma. The CDR3 runs from the conserved cysteine through the conserved F or W. A D gene is named only where the DNA matches it firmly. A row's size may be missing; if present it is once, few, many or a size class.

V	D	J	size	CDR3	DNA
TRBV7-9	TRBD2	TRBJ2-1	NA	CASTGLADYNEQFF	TGTGCCAGCACGGGGCTAGCGGACTACAATGAGCAGTTCTTC
TRBV7-6	TRBD2	TRBJ2-1	NA	CASSLGGLNNEQFF	TGTGCCAGCAGCTTAGGGGGACTAAACAATGAGCAGTTCTTC
TRBV9	TRBD1	TRBJ2-3	NA	CASSGPGQGAVDTQYF	TGTGCCAGCAGCGGCCCGGGACAGGGGGCGGTAGATACGCAGTATTTT
TRBV15	NA	TRBJ1-4	NA	CATHDGTNEKLFF	TGTGCCACCCACGACGGGACTAATGAAAAACTGTTTTTT
TRBV18	TRBD1	TRBJ1-4	NA	CASSRTGTGGEKLFF	TGTGCCAGCTCACGTACCGGGACAGGGGGCGAAAAACTGTTTTTT
TRBV10-1	NA	TRBJ1-5	NA	CASSEGRFGGNQPQHF	TGCGCCAGCAGTGAGGGGAGGTTCGGCGGCAATCAGCCCCAGCATTTT
TRBV4-2	TRBD2	TRBJ2-7	NA	CASSPHSTSGLREQYF	TGTGCCAGCAGCCCCCACTCGACTAGCGGCCTACGCGAGCAGTACTTC
TRBV4-1	NA	TRBJ2-7	once	CASSLGLTYEQYF	TGCGCCAGCAGCCTCGGACTTACCTACGAGCAGTACTTC
TRBV6-1	NA	TRBJ2-7	once	CASSAISVLYEQYF	TGTGCCAGCAGTGCAATTAGCGTACTTTACGAGCAGTACTTC
TRBV27	TRBD2	TRBJ2-3	NA	CASSQGPSGSITDTQYF	TGTGCCAGCAGTCAGGGCCCGAGCGGGAGTATTACAGATACGCAGTATTTT
TRBV7-2	NA	TRBJ2-2	NA	CASSSLSWELFF	TGTGCCAGCAGCTCCTTAAGCTGGGAGCTGTTTTTT
TRBV5-6	NA	TRBJ2-1	NA	CASSFIGNTYNEQFF	TGTGCCAGCAGCTTCATCGGGAATACCTACAATGAGCAGTTCTTC
TRBV7-2	TRBD1	TRBJ2-7	NA	CASGGTGGHEQYF	TGTGCCAGCGGGGGGACAGGGGGACACGAACAGTACTTC
TRBV7-9	TRBD2	TRBJ2-7	NA	CASSNAGDEQYF	TGTGCCAGCAGCAATGCGGGGGACGAGCAGTACTTC
TRBV2	TRBD2	TRBJ2-2	NA	CASSEWRGTGELFF	TGTGCCAGCAGTGAATGGCGGGGGACCGGGGAGCTGTTTTTT
TRBV14	TRBD2	TRBJ2-1	once	CASSFQAGAYNEQFF	TGTGCCAGCAGCTTCCAAGCGGGAGCCTACAATGAGCAGTTCTTC
TRBV9	NA	TRBJ2-2	NA	CASSESIDSSNTGELFF	TGTGCCAGCAGTGAGAGCATTGACAGCTCGAACACCGGGGAGCTGTTTTTT
TRBV11-3	NA	TRBJ1-3	NA	CASSLAGLGNTIYF	TGTGCCAGCAGCTTAGCAGGGCTTGGAAACACCATATATTTT
TRBV11-3	TRBD1	TRBJ1-1	NA	CASSEGQGTEAFF	TGTGCCAGCAGCGAAGGACAGGGCACTGAAGCTTTCTTT
TRBV11-2	TRBD2	TRBJ2-3	NA	CASSLGLAFTDTQYF	TGTGCCAGCAGCTTAGGACTAGCTTTCACAGATACGCAGTATTTT
TRBV7-9	TRBD1	TRBJ1-2	NA	CASSFRTGEGYTF	TGTGCCAGCAGCTTTCGGACAGGGGAAGGCTACACCTTC
TRBV6-6	TRBD2	TRBJ2-3	NA	CASSYPGGESFNTQYF	TGTGCCAGCAGTTACCCCGGGGGGGAGTCTTTTAATACGCAGTATTTT
TRBV5-1	TRBD2	TRBJ2-5	NA	CASSLGLGLPYQETQYF	TGCGCCAGCAGCTTGGGGCTGGGACTACCCTACCAAGAGACCCAGTACTTC
TRBV5-1	NA	TRBJ1-2	NA	CASSWGGNGYTF	TGCGCCAGCAGCTGGGGAGGGAATGGCTACACCTTC
TRBV11-2	NA	TRBJ2-7	NA	CASSRDILVSYEQYF	TGTGCCAGCAGCCGGGACATCCTGGTCTCCTACGAGCAGTACTTC
TRBV6-1	NA	TRBJ1-5	NA	CASSETGRRQPQHF	TGTGCCAGCAGTGAAACGGGGAGAAGACAGCCCCAGCATTTT
TRBV5-1	NA	TRBJ2-1	once	CASSPYSATAGNEQFF	TGCGCCAGCAGCCCCTACAGTGCCACCGCTGGGAATGAGCAGTTCTTC
TRBV7-9	NA	TRBJ1-5	once	CASSTQNQPQHF	TGTGCCAGCAGCACTCAAAATCAGCCCCAGCATTTT
TRBV12-1	NA	TRBJ2-2	once	CASSPTSGRGSGKLFF	TGTGCCAGCAGCCCAACTAGCGGGAGGGGGTCCGGGAAGCTGTTTTTT